These T cell receptor beta chains were read from a single sample in a study of T cell changes during pregnancy in multiple sclerosis. Profiling relied on immunoSEQ multiplex PCR, and the TCRdb table lists in-frame clones only, not all of them. This sample has about 59,000 clones, with 80% to 95% found just once. The starting material was peripheral blood, obtained in the third trimester of pregnancy. Receptors were obtained from a female donor in good health, enrolled as a control in a pregnancy study. Both conserved end residues are part of each CDR3. D genes are given only for firm matches. Where a row states a size, it is once, few, many or the class of an expanded clone; other rows omit it.

TRBJ2-3,TRBV4-1,-,-,TGCGCCAGCAGCTACACAGGGGGGGGCACAGATACGCAGTATTTT,CASSYTGGGTDTQYF
TRBJ2-5,TRBV5-6,-,-,TGTGCCAGCAGCTTGGCTAGTAGGGGGTTACCGTACTTC,CASSLASRGLPYF
TRBJ1-4,TRBV30,-,-,TGTGCCTGGAGTTCTAGGACAGCCAAGACATTCGGTGAAAAACTGTTTTTT,CAWSSRTAKTFGEKLFF
TRBJ2-5,TRBV23-1,-,TRBD1,TGCGCCAGCAGTCAATGGCCAGGGGGCAACGAGACCCAGTACTTC,CASSQWPGGNETQYF
TRBJ2-4,TRBV11-2,few,TRBD2,TGTGCCAGCAGCTTCGGACTAGGACTGATGTACTTC,CASSFGLGLMYF
TRBJ2-1,TRBV19,-,TRBD2,TGTGCCACCGCCGGACTAGCGGGGGGGGGCACCTACAATGAGCAGTTCTTC,CATAGLAGGGTYNEQFF
TRBJ1-4,TRBV30,once,TRBD1,TGTGCCTGGGGGACAGGAACTAATGAAAAACTGTTTTTT,CAWGTGTNEKLFF
TRBJ2-6,TRBV27,once,TRBD1,TGTGCCACCAGAAGGACAGGGGGATACTCTGGGGCCAACGTCCTGACTTTC,CATRRTGGYSGANVLTF
TRBJ1-1,TRBV18,-,TRBD1,TGTGCCAGCTCCCCGTGGAGGACAGGCCCGACTCTAAAGTTCACTGAAGCTTTCTTT,CASSPWRTGPTLKFTEAFF
TRBJ1-2,TRBV5-1,-,-,TGCGCCAGCAGCTTGGTTCCCCAGGTGCTTGGCTACACCTTC,CASSLVPQVLGYTF
TRBJ1-1,TRBV4-3,-,TRBD1,TGCGCCAGCAGCCAAGAACAGGGGGCGCAGGCTTTCTTT,CASSQEQGAQAFF
TRBJ2-5,TRBV19,-,TRBD2,TGTGCCAGTAGTCCAGTACTAGCGGGAGGGCCGGGTTCTGAGACCCAGTACTTC,CASSPVLAGGPGSETQYF
TRBJ1-1,TRBV30,once,-,TGTGCCTGGAGTGGCCAGGTGGGGGGCACTGAAGCTTTCTTT,CAWSGQVGGTEAFF
TRBJ1-6,TRBV11-3,-,-,TGTGCCAGCAGGAGGGTAGCGGGTTCACCCCTCCACTTT,CASRRVAGSPLHF
TRBJ2-7,TRBV27,-,TRBD2,TGTGCCAGCTGGGCTAGCGGCTACGAGCAGTACTTC,CASWASGYEQYF
TRBJ1-2,TRBV2,-,-,TGTGCCAGCAGTGACTTCAGGGATACTGGCTACACCTTC,CASSDFRDTGYTF
TRBJ2-5,TRBV5-6,-,-,TGTGCCAGCAGCCCGCAGGGGTCCGAGACCCAGTACTTC,CASSPQGSETQYF
TRBJ2-5,TRBV18,-,-,TGTGCCAGCTCACCCTGGACAGAGCAAGAGACCCAGTACTTC,CASSPWTEQETQYF
TRBJ2-7,TRBV7-9,-,TRBD2,TGTGCCAGCAGCTCCGGGACTACCATCTACGAGCAGTACTTC,CASSSGTTIYEQYF
TRBJ1-1,TRBV4-2,-,-,TGTGCCAGCAGCCAGGACTTTAACACTGAAGCTTTCTTT,CASSQDFNTEAFF
TRBJ1-4,TRBV5-1,-,-,TGCGCCAGCAGCGGCACAGGGACAACTAATGAAAAACTGTTTTTT,CASSGTGTTNEKLFF
TRBJ2-1,TRBV4-1,-,-,TGCGCCAGCAGCCAAGTTAGGCTAGCTTTATACGGTGAGCAGTTCTTC,CASSQVRLALYGEQFF
TRBJ1-2,TRBV28,once,-,TGTGCCAGCAGTTTAACGGGGTTGGCCTATGGCTACACCTTC,CASSLTGLAYGYTF
TRBJ1-5,TRBV1,-,-,TGCACCAGCAGCCCCCGCCTAGGGGTGAGGAGCAATCAGCCCCAGCATTTT,CTSSPRLGVRSNQPQHF